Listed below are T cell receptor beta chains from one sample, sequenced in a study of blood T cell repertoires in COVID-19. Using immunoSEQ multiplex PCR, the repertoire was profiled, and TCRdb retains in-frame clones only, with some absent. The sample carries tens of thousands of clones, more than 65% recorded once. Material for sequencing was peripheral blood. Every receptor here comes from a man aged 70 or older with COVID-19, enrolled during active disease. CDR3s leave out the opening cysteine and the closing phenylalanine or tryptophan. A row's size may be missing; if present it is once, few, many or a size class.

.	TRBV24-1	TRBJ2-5	ATGGAGVETQY
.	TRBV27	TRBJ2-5	ASSPRGERQETQY
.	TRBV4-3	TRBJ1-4	ASRVSGQSNEKLF
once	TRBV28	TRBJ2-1	ASSPSHRGGQF
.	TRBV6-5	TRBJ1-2	ASSQSGGAGGYT
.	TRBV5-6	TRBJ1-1	ASSPGVGKILWDTEAF
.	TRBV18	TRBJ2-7	ASSLTGTGVYEQY
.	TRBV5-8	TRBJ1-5	ASSLDMVKPQH
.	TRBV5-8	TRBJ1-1	ASSPGELMNTEAF
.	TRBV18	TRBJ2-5	ASSPPAGEGETQY
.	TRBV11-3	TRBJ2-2	ASSATWGQGSTGELF
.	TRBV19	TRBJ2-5	ASSIPGVQETQY
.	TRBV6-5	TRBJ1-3	ASRASGYSGNTIY
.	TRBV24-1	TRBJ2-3	ATSDAWTSGSLSKRDTQY
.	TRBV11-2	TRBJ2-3	ASSLEGLALVTDTQY
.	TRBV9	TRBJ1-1	ASSPGTGDTEAF
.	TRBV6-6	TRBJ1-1	ASSYPTVAGRTEAF
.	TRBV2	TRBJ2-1	ASKRGPSAYNEQF
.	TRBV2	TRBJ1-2	ASSELGQPTHGYT
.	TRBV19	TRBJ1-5	ASSSGDFTNQPQH
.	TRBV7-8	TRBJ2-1	ASSPRPLAAYNEQF
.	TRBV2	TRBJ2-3	ASFGYGSGRSDTQY
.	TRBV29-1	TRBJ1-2	SVELNYGYT
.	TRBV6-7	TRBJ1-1	ASRHLQGAEAF
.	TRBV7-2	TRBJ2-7	ASSLVSQARSYEQY
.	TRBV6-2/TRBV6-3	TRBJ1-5	ASSYGQGSQPQH
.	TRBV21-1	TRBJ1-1	ASSPRSRAAF
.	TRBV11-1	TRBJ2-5	ASSLVTGQETQY
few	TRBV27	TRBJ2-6	ASSFFYAGANVLT
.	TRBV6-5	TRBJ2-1	ASHGGSSYNEQF
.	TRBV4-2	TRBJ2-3	ASSQERPTSGRTDTQY
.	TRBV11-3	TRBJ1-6	ASSLDQTGSSYNSPLH
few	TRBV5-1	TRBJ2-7	ASSPDRGRQDSEQY
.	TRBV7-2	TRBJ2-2	ASSPRFANTGELF
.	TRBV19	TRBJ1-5	ASSMIVGGSNQPQH
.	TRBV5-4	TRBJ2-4	ASSLAGGVGNKNIQY
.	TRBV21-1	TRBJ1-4	ASSTLDSPRQTLF
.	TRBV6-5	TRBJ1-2	ASRSDRGEGYT
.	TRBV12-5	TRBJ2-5	ASGLGLAVQETQY
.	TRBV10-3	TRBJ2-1	AINNAGTSGRGEQF